This TCR beta chain is drawn from a study of blood T cell repertoires in COVID-19. Background on the study: Sites across the United States, Italy and Spain contributed samples from acute and convalescent COVID-19. T cells, B-cell-depleted T cells, or PBMCs supplied cDNA or gDNA.

Original processing methods: Nucleated cell counts were estimated from reference gene primer amplification. Sequencing was performed with immunoSEQ multiplex PCR; in TCRdb, only in-frame clones are kept and a portion is missing. V and J calls and clone size are given by that table; D and trimming were obtained from the DNA. The repertoire holds around 230,000 clones, with around four fifths as singletons. This CDR3 is built from 15 residues. V dropped 3 bases and J dropped 3; count of bases not matched to a gene: 6. Germline lookup yields CDR1 KGHSH and CDR2 LQKENI. This TCR was sampled from a woman in her seventies with active or convalescent COVID-19. The genes are TRBV18 and TRBJ2-3; TRBD1 matches 7 bases. Specimen: peripheral blood. The CDR3 protein is CASSPATGLTDTQYF. The CDR3 nucleotides are TGTGCCAGCTCACCCGCGACAGGGTTGACAGATACGCAGTATTTT. Complete variable domain (other parts from reference TRBV18 and TRBJ2-3): NAGVMQNPRHLVRRRGQEARLRCSPMKGHSHVYWYRQLPEEGLKFMVYLQKENIIDESGMPKERFSAEFPKEGPSILRIQQVVRGDSAAYFCASSPATGLTDTQYFGPGTRLTVL.